This entry concerns a single T cell receptor (beta chain). Some clones are missing from TCRdb's copy, which holds only in-frame ones; the method was immunoSEQ multiplex PCR. The sample yields tens of thousands of clones, around 93% seen once. This sample was included in a study of technical replicates of blood from several donors. V lost 7 bases and J lost 5; bases outside the gene matches: 6. CDR1 is MDHEN, CDR2 SYDVKM, per germline. The CDR3 totals 13 residues. This chain uses TRBV28 with TRBJ2-5, with 8 bases lining up with TRBD2. The sample consisted of T cells isolated from PBMCs. The clonotype comes from a human donor in good health. CDR3 bases: TGTGCCAGCACCGGACTAGCTTGGGAGACCCAGTACTTC. It yields the protein CASTGLAWETQYF.